A selection of T cell receptor beta chains follows, all from one sample in a study of blood T cell repertoires in COVID-19. Clones were read by immunoSEQ multiplex PCR, and TCRdb kept only the in-frame ones, dropping some. The sample records hundreds of thousands of clones, approximately 92% being singletons. Material for sequencing was PBMCs or T cells enriched from blood (not recorded which). These receptor sequences come from a man aged 18 to 35 who had recovered from COVID-19. The CDR3 runs from the conserved cysteine through the conserved F or W. Each record gives: clone size, V gene, D gene, J gene, CDR3 protein, CDR3 DNA. The D gene is left open where the match is weak. Rows give clone size only sometimes, using once, few, many, or a class for an expanded clone.

abundance: -; v_gene: TRBV27; d_gene: TRBD1; j_gene: TRBJ2-6; CDR3aa: CASTTDREPSGANVLTF; CDR3nt: TGTGCCAGCACCACGGACAGGGAACCCTCTGGGGCCAACGTCCTGACTTTC
abundance: -; v_gene: TRBV28; d_gene: -; j_gene: TRBJ1-3; CDR3aa: CASSDGQSSGNTIYF; CDR3nt: TGTGCCAGCAGTGACGGACAGAGCTCTGGAAACACCATATATTTT
abundance: -; v_gene: TRBV12-3/TRBV12-4; d_gene: -; j_gene: TRBJ2-1; CDR3aa: CASSFSGNEQFF; CDR3nt: TGTGCCAGCAGTTTCTCCGGGAATGAGCAGTTCTTC
abundance: -; v_gene: TRBV18; d_gene: -; j_gene: TRBJ2-6; CDR3aa: CASSPRLTGLVTGANVLTF; CDR3nt: TGTGCCAGCTCACCAAGGTTAACAGGGTTGGTTACTGGGGCCAACGTCCTGACTTTC
abundance: -; v_gene: TRBV4-3; d_gene: -; j_gene: TRBJ2-7; CDR3aa: CASSQLAGAYEQYF; CDR3nt: TGCGCCAGCAGCCAATTAGCAGGGGCGTACGAGCAGTACTTC
abundance: -; v_gene: TRBV7-9; d_gene: -; j_gene: TRBJ2-4; CDR3aa: CASSLDRGGIQYF; CDR3nt: TGTGCCAGCAGCTTAGACAGGGGAGGCATTCAGTACTTC
abundance: -; v_gene: TRBV12-3/TRBV12-4; d_gene: TRBD1; j_gene: TRBJ2-7; CDR3aa: CASRQQGVYEQYF; CDR3nt: TGTGCCAGCAGGCAACAGGGGGTCTACGAGCAGTACTTC
abundance: -; v_gene: TRBV20-1; d_gene: -; j_gene: TRBJ2-3; CDR3aa: CSAEATDTQYF; CDR3nt: TGCAGTGCTGAAGCCACAGATACGCAGTATTTT
abundance: -; v_gene: TRBV9; d_gene: -; j_gene: TRBJ1-1; CDR3aa: CASSVQGASTEAFF; CDR3nt: TGTGCCAGCAGCGTACAGGGTGCATCCACTGAAGCTTTCTTT
abundance: -; v_gene: TRBV29-1; d_gene: TRBD1; j_gene: TRBJ2-1; CDR3aa: CSVEEHRGQGEQFF; CDR3nt: TGCAGCGTTGAAGAACACAGGGGACAGGGTGAGCAGTTCTTC
abundance: few; v_gene: TRBV3-1/TRBV3-2; d_gene: -; j_gene: TRBJ1-2; CDR3aa: CASSQAQYSYGYTF; CDR3nt: TGTGCCAGCAGCCAAGCACAGTATTCCTATGGCTACACCTTC
abundance: -; v_gene: TRBV9; d_gene: -; j_gene: TRBJ2-2; CDR3aa: CASSPNTGELFF; CDR3nt: TGTGCCAGCAGCCCTAACACCGGGGAGCTGTTTTTT
abundance: -; v_gene: TRBV18; d_gene: -; j_gene: TRBJ2-2; CDR3aa: CASSLNTGELFF; CDR3nt: TGTGCCAGCTCCCTCAACACCGGGGAGCTGTTTTTT
abundance: once; v_gene: TRBV11-2; d_gene: TRBD2; j_gene: TRBJ2-5; CDR3aa: CASSPRLAGDRETQYF; CDR3nt: TGTGCCAGCAGCCCCAGACTAGCGGGGGACAGGGAGACCCAGTACTTC
abundance: few; v_gene: TRBV7-6; d_gene: -; j_gene: TRBJ2-1; CDR3aa: CASSLGGYEQFF; CDR3nt: TGTGCCAGCAGCTTAGGCGGCTATGAGCAGTTCTTC
abundance: -; v_gene: TRBV4-2; d_gene: -; j_gene: TRBJ1-4; CDR3aa: CASSQDLWGGTTNEKLFF; CDR3nt: TGTGCCAGCAGCCAAGATCTTTGGGGGGGGACAACTAATGAAAAACTGTTTTTT
abundance: -; v_gene: TRBV10-3; d_gene: -; j_gene: TRBJ2-5; CDR3aa: CAIRGGSEETQYF; CDR3nt: TGTGCCATCAGAGGAGGGTCGGAAGAGACCCAGTACTTC
abundance: few; v_gene: TRBV5-1; d_gene: TRBD2; j_gene: TRBJ2-7; CDR3aa: CASSPLGLAEGPYEQYF; CDR3nt: TGCGCCAGCAGCCCGCTAGGACTAGCGGAGGGCCCCTACGAGCAGTACTTC
abundance: -; v_gene: TRBV19; d_gene: -; j_gene: TRBJ2-3; CDR3aa: CASSMGTSIRTDTQYF; CDR3nt: TGTGCCAGTAGTATGGGGACATCGATCCGCACAGATACGCAGTATTTT
abundance: -; v_gene: TRBV5-1; d_gene: TRBD2; j_gene: TRBJ2-7; CDR3aa: CASSAYTSGSYEQYF; CDR3nt: TGCGCCAGCAGCGCCTATACTAGCGGGAGCTACGAGCAGTACTTC
abundance: -; v_gene: TRBV2; d_gene: -; j_gene: TRBJ2-3; CDR3aa: CASSVTLQSDTQYF; CDR3nt: TGTGCCAGCAGTGTAACCTTACAGTCAGATACGCAGTATTTT
abundance: -; v_gene: TRBV25-1; d_gene: -; j_gene: TRBJ2-3; CDR3aa: CASRVGGFTDTQYF; CDR3nt: TGTGCCAGCAGGGTAGGGGGATTTACAGATACGCAGTATTTT
abundance: -; v_gene: TRBV27; d_gene: -; j_gene: TRBJ2-1; CDR3aa: CASSLSPIGYEQFF; CDR3nt: TGTGCCAGCAGTTTATCCCCGATTGGCTATGAGCAGTTCTTC
abundance: -; v_gene: TRBV29-1; d_gene: TRBD1; j_gene: TRBJ1-2; CDR3aa: CSVTPGTASNYGYTF; CDR3nt: TGCAGCGTAACTCCCGGGACAGCCTCTAACTATGGCTACACCTTC
abundance: -; v_gene: TRBV27; d_gene: -; j_gene: TRBJ2-1; CDR3aa: CASSQSGPVSYNEQFF; CDR3nt: TGTGCCAGCAGTCAAAGCGGGCCTGTCTCCTACAATGAGCAGTTCTTC
abundance: many; v_gene: TRBV19; d_gene: -; j_gene: TRBJ1-5; CDR3aa: CASSIISRGDQPQHF; CDR3nt: TGTGCCAGTAGTATCATAAGCAGGGGTGATCAGCCCCAGCATTTT
abundance: -; v_gene: TRBV29-1; d_gene: TRBD1; j_gene: TRBJ1-1; CDR3aa: CSVSGTENTEAFF; CDR3nt: TGCAGCGTCTCCGGGACAGAGAACACTGAAGCTTTCTTT
abundance: -; v_gene: TRBV24-1; d_gene: -; j_gene: TRBJ1-5; CDR3aa: CATSDLSGDQPQHF; CDR3nt: TGTGCCACCAGTGATTTGTCCGGGGATCAGCCCCAGCATTTT
abundance: -; v_gene: TRBV5-1; d_gene: TRBD1; j_gene: TRBJ1-1; CDR3aa: CASTGTDNTEAFF; CDR3nt: TGCGCCAGCACCGGGACAGACAACACTGAAGCTTTCTTT
abundance: -; v_gene: TRBV6-5; d_gene: -; j_gene: TRBJ2-3; CDR3aa: CASHNSRLADTQYF; CDR3nt: TGTGCCAGCCATAATTCCCGACTAGCAGATACGCAGTATTTT
abundance: -; v_gene: TRBV4-3; d_gene: -; j_gene: TRBJ2-1; CDR3aa: CASSQDSGGSYNEQFF; CDR3nt: TGCGCCAGCAGCCAAGATTCCGGGGGTTCCTACAATGAGCAGTTCTTC